This paragraph covers one T cell receptor (beta chain) sequence. V shed 4 bases and J 6 bases; nucleotides not matched to a gene: 9. Germline-derived CDR1 and CDR2 are LNHDA and SQIVND (reference sequence). CDR3 length: 15 residues. Participants were aged about 18 to 95 years, lived in over 20 US areas, and enrolled virtually. Cohort 3 recovery required two negative PCRs, clearance, or symptom resolution. The data were obtained in a study of blood T cell repertoires in COVID-19. Data came from immunoSEQ multiplex PCR; TCRdb stores just in-frame clones and leaves some out. The sample carries approximately 300,000 clones, 80% to 95% recorded once.

The chain is built from TRBV19 and TRBJ2-1, with 7 positions matching TRBD2. Source material: PBMCs or T cells enriched from blood (not recorded which). This receptor was obtained from a woman in her twenties or thirties who had recovered from COVID-19. CDR3 in DNA: TGTGCCAGTAGTACCCCCTCGGGAGGTAGCAATGAGCAGTTCTTC. Translating gives CASSTPSGGSNEQFF.